This record covers a single T cell receptor (beta chain). This clone was found a few times. Its target antigen remains unknown. There are no base qualities to consult, and no much larger clone falls within one base. TCRbeta CDR3 regions were amplified from genomic DNA by means of the immunoSEQ Assay, a bias-controlled multiplex PCR. The original methods were these. Nucleated cell counts per sample were estimated from amplification of reference gene primers within the assay. To quantify the absolute abundance of each unique TCRbeta CDR3 rearrangement, sequence reads were collapsed and filtered. For each sample, productive Simpson clonality was calculated by taking the square root of Simpson's diversity index across productive rearrangements. TCRdb's version of the immuneACCESS table is confined to in-frame rearrangements and falls short of the full clone set. An unresolved V gene accounts for under half of the shortfall where checked; the remainder is of unknown origin. V and J calls and clone size are given by that table; D and trimming were obtained from the DNA. Present in this sample are around 32,000 clones, just over 85% of which were seen just once. The top ten constitute 4.5% to 6.5% of the sample.

Collaborating institutions collected whole blood in K2EDTA tubes following their own protocols. Collaborator samples were shipped for TCRbeta analysis as frozen whole blood, isolated PBMCs, or DNA extracted from either sample type. Trimming takes 3 bases off V and 3 bases off J; junction bases not matched to a gene: 5. The cysteine opens and the phenylalanine closes a CDR3 of 15 amino acids. The only DNA kept is the CDR3, 45 bases in frame from the first base. Per the germline V gene (reference sequence), GTSNPN is the CDR1 and SVGIG is the CDR2. The sample belongs to a study of blood T cell repertoires in COVID-19 (dated by TCRdb to the early 2020s). Broadly, across the study: Samples covering the acute and convalescent phases of COVID-19 were provided by collaborators in the United States, Italy and Spain. The prospective study material was composed of cDNA or gDNA derived from T cells, B-cell-depleted T cells, or PBMCs. Samples were obtained from the ongoing ImmuneRACE study (first 160 participants) and from 1,254 subjects provided by 6 global collaborators. The repertoires were made available in a free public database intended to serve as a resource for research on the immune response to SARS-CoV-2. Where available, HLA class I and class II types were obtained from metadata supplied by the sample provider rather than from assay-based typing. Subjects who had been exposed to COVID-19, were actively infected with it, or had recovered from it provided the deeply sampled blood TCRbeta repertoires that made up the dataset. A de-identified subject ID, COVID-19 status, age in years and sex were almost always included in the sample metadata.

What the authors observed across the whole study: The amount of clinical and demographic metadata varied by source and participant and was provided uncurated.

The sample comprised peripheral blood. This sequence originates from a woman aged 80 or over with active or convalescent COVID-19. The V and J segments used are TRBV30 and TRBJ2-2, with 9 bases in between that match TRBD2. The CDR3 loop reads CAWRVASGDTGELFF. The base sequence is TGTGCCTGGAGAGTAGCTAGCGGGGACACCGGGGAGCTGTTTTTT.